The 6 T cell receptor beta chains listed next were all sequenced from one sample in a study of early T cells in non-severe SARS-CoV-2 infection. TCRdb re-derived calls from the 5' RACE reads in MiXCR, one entry per CDR3 protein. The table includes roughly 40,000 distinct CDR3 sequences, about 5.9% detected once. The source material was whole blood, sampled at baseline. The origin of the receptors is an adult who was a healthcare worker with PCR-confirmed SARS-CoV-2 infection or an uninfected control (not recorded which).

This clonotype showed up many times. The chain uses TRBV29-1 and TRBJ2-1, with D unclear. The CDR3 is 10 residues long. The germline V and J ends were trimmed by 4 bases and 7 bases, with 5 bases remaining between them. The germline CDR1 and CDR2 sequences are SQVTM and ANQGSEA. CDR3 nucleotides: TGCAGCGTTGGGAATAATGAGCAGTTCTTC. As protein: CSVGNNEQFF.

This clonotype was counted at least ten times. The chain is built from TRBV6-2 or TRBV6-3 and TRBJ1-3, with 8 bases matching TRBD1. This CDR3 has 16 amino acids. Germline trimming cut 5 bases from V and 2 bases from J; bases unmatched to any gene: 8. Germline CDR1 is MNHEY and CDR2 is SVGEGT. CDR3 loop: CASSTPDRVTGNTIYF. The CDR3 nucleotides are TGTGCCAGCAGTACCCCGGACAGGGTCACTGGAAACACCATATATTTT.

The sample holds a few counts of this clonotype. V usage is TRBV5-1 and J usage is TRBJ2-6; 7 bases fit TRBD1. Trimming took 3 bases from V and 4 from J; bases not matched to a gene: 10. This CDR3 contains 17 residues. Per germline, CDR1 SGHRS and CDR2 YFSETQ. CDR3 amino acids: CASSSSTGAGGANVLTF. CDR3 coding DNA: TGCGCCAGCAGCTCTTCTACAGGGGCAGGAGGGGCCAACGTCCTGACTTTC.

The chain recombines TRBV7-9 with TRBJ1-1, with D possibly matching TRBD1 (5 bases). Germline assignment: CDR1 SEHNR and CDR2 FQNEAQ (reference sequence). Trimming stripped 5 bases from V and 4 bases from J, with 14 bases between. This CDR3 has 14 amino acids. The CDR3 sequence is CASSIDRRSTEAFF. The CDR3 nucleotides read TGTGCCAGCAGCATCGACAGAAGGTCCACTGAAGCTTTCTTT. The variable domain in full, with the rest retrieved from reference TRBV7-9 and TRBJ1-1, is DTGVSQNPRHKITKRGQNVTFRCDPISEHNRLYWYRQTLGQGPEFLTYFQNEAQLEKSRLLSDRFSAERPKGSFSTLEIQRTEQGDSAMYLCASSIDRRSTEAFFGQGTRLTVV.

This clonotype has a handful of counts. J is TRBJ1-1 and V is TRBV5-1, with 9 bases lining up with TRBD1. The CDR3 sequence is 14 residues long. Per germline, CDR1 SGHRS and CDR2 YFSETQ. Trimming at V came to 5 bases and at J to 5 bases, leaving 7 bases not matched to a gene. CDR3: CASRQQGAKTEAFF. The DNA for the CDR3 is TGCGCCAGCAGACAACAGGGGGCGAAGACTGAAGCTTTCTTT. The complete variable domain, with remaining parts taken from reference TRBV5-1 and TRBJ1-1, reads KAGVTQTPRYLIKTRGQQVTLSCSPISGHRSVSWYQQTPGQGLQFLFEYFSETQRNKGNFPGRFSGRQFSNSRSEMNVSTLELGDSALYLCASRQQGAKTEAFFGQGTRLTVV.

This clonotype came up many times. Written as DNA, the CDR3 is TGTGCCAGCAGCTTGTTGTTGCTGGGACAGGGATCTCGAGGTGTGGATACTGAAGCTTTCTTT. Translating gives CASSLLLLGQGSRGVDTEAFF. V gene TRBV7-2 combines with J gene TRBJ1-1, with 9 bases fitting TRBD1. The CDR3 covers 21 residues. The ends lost 3 bases at V and 5 bases at J; junction bases unmatched: 25. The germline V gene has CDR1 SGHTA and CDR2 FQGNSA.